This TCR beta chain was sequenced for a study of blood T cell dynamics during melanoma immunotherapy. The time point was: pre-treatment baseline. Blood was drawn before treatment and at week 3 after checkpoint blockade. Generated by immunoSEQ multiplex PCR, the TCRdb table keeps only in-frame clones and is missing some. This sample yields nearly 25,000 clones, of which roughly 89% are seen a single time; roughly 4.5% belongs to the top ten. The germline gives CDR1 SGHNT, CDR2 YYREEE (reference sequence). The CDR3 covers 14 residues. V was shortened by 3 bases and J by 0 bases, with 7 bases between the two germline ends.

Here the sequenced sample was blood, taken from a patient treated with checkpoint blockade. V and J are TRBV5-4 and TRBJ2-1; possibly TRBD2 for D (5 bases). The clonotype originates from a human donor with melanoma. The CDR3 region is CASSSRDSYNEQFF. The CDR3 DNA is TGTGCCAGCAGCTCACGGGACTCCTACAATGAGCAGTTCTTC.